The clone carrying this T cell receptor (beta chain) turned up a few times. What it binds is not known. The data are from a study of T cells after yellow fever vaccination. Turning to the study itself: Fractions low in cell number were prepared with SMART-Seq v4 Ultra Low Input. Study outcomes and limitations: Contaminants from the bulk population, in the form of abundant clonotypes, could be found in FACS-sorted repertoires. Researchers report a weaker secondary response that nonetheless peaked faster, day 5 versus 15.

Looked up from germline, CDR1 is LNHDA and CDR2 is SQIVND (reference sequence). V trimming: 6 bases; J trimming: 5 bases; junction bases outside the gene matches: 11. CDR3 length: 15 residues. A 5'RACE template-switching step, the method used to make TCR cDNA, added a universal primer site and UMIs. Each CDR3 protein is one row after TCRdb ran MiXCR on the 5' RACE reads. The sample records under 600,000 distinct CDR3 sequences, 21% being singletons. The specimen comprised PBMCs, sampled approximately 20 days after the first yellow fever vaccination. The chain uses TRBV19 and TRBJ1-1; 8 bases agree with TRBD1. The source is a man between 18 and 35 years old who received the YFV17D yellow fever vaccine. CDR3 protein: CASSPAWDRRTEAFF. The CDR3 DNA reads TGTGCCAGTAGCCCTGCCTGGGACAGGCGGACTGAAGCTTTCTTT.